A single sample gave rise to the 24 T cell receptor beta chains below, sequenced in a study of shared clonotypes between healthy human individuals. Repertoires were generated with immunoSEQ multiplex PCR, while TCRdb's copy carries only in-frame clones and drops some. The table includes some 2 million clones, 95% detected once. Sequencing was carried out using naive CD4+ T cells sorted from blood. The subset was: CD45RA+ positively selected. The receptor set was obtained from a man in his late teens or twenties in good health.

The rearrangement uses TRBV7-9 and TRBJ2-5, with TRBD1 identical over 7 bases. This CDR3 region has 16 residues. Trimming took 5 bases from V and 2 from J; bases not matched to a gene: 11. The V gene's germline CDR1 is SEHNR and CDR2 FQNEAQ (reference sequence). This chain's CDR3 is CASSRNRDRTQETQYF. The DNA of the CDR3 is TGTGCCAGCAGCAGAAACCGGGACAGAACACAAGAGACCCAGTACTTC.

The gene calls are TRBV7-6 and TRBJ2-7; tentative D call: TRBD2 (6 bases). Germline CDR1 SGHVS, CDR2 FNYEAQ. The CDR3 is made up of 12 amino acids. Trimming cost V 1 base and J 7 bases, with 8 bases left between them. The DNA of the CDR3 is TGTGCCAGCAGCTTAGGGAGCGGGGAGCAGTACTTC. This codes for CASSLGSGEQYF.

The rearrangement links TRBV6-1 to TRBJ1-4; TRBD1 agrees at 9 bases. Germline values: CDR1 MNHNS, CDR2 SASEGT. Trimming removed 4 bases from V and 8 bases from J; junction bases left unmatched: 5. CDR3 length: 14 amino acids. The CDR3 is CASSAQGAQEKLFF. Written as DNA, the CDR3 is TGTGCCAGCAGTGCACAGGGGGCGCAAGAAAAACTGTTTTTT.

The J gene is TRBJ2-7, the V gene TRBV6-5; D is unresolved. The V end was cut by 5 bases, the J end by 2 bases, with 10 bases between. CDR1 and CDR2 (germline): MNHEY, SVGAGI. The CDR3 totals 13 residues. The CDR3 nucleotides read TGTGCCAGCAGTCGCGTCACGACCTACGAGCAGTACTTC. This sequence encodes CASSRVTTYEQYF.

The chain is built from TRBV10-1 and TRBJ1-1; D is unresolved. Germline V CDR1 and CDR2: WNHNN, SYGVQD (reference sequence). The CDR3 spans 15 residues. Between the trimmed V and J ends, which lost 0 bases and 1 base, there was a span of 9 bases. CDR3 coding DNA: TGCGCCAGCAGTGAGTCTCCAGGCGCGAACACTGAAGCTTTCTTT. This codes for CASSESPGANTEAFF.

The chain uses TRBV6-5 and TRBJ2-1, with D possibly being TRBD1 (5 bases). Per the germline V gene, CDR1 is MNHEY and CDR2 is SVGAGI. The CDR3 runs 15 residues. V lost 0 bases and J 10 bases, leaving 16 bases between the germline ends. The CDR3 is CASSYSLSGKTEQFF. CDR3 in DNA: TGTGCCAGCAGTTACTCCTTGTCAGGGAAGACGGAGCAGTTCTTC.

The V call is TRBV11-2, the J call TRBJ2-7; D uncertain. V shed 2 bases and J shed 4 bases, with 9 bases lying between them. The CDR3 contains 13 residues. Germline V gene lookup returns CDR1 SGHAT and CDR2 FQNNGV. The CDR3 sequence: CASSLLSGYEQYF. Written as DNA, the CDR3 is TGTGCCAGCAGCTTACTTTCGGGTTACGAGCAGTACTTC.

This clone was counted a single time. The rearrangement uses TRBV4-1 and TRBJ2-1; possible D gene TRBD1, 6 bases. Trimming stripped 4 bases from V and 5 bases from J, with 15 bases between. The CDR3 covers 15 residues. Per the germline V gene, CDR1 is MGHRA and CDR2 is YSYEKL. Here the CDR3 DNA reads TGCGCCAGCAGCCCCGGGACACAAAAAAACAATGAGCAGTTCTTC. Its translation is CASSPGTQKNNEQFF.

The V gene is TRBV30, the J gene TRBJ2-7; no clear D gene. The V gene's germline CDR1 is GTSNPN and CDR2 SVGIG (reference sequence). CDR3 size: 14 residues. V lost 2 bases to trimming and J lost 5 bases, with 16 bases between them. The CDR3 here is CAWSRAPLGNEQYF. CDR3 DNA sequence: TGTGCCTGGAGTCGGGCCCCCCTTGGTAACGAGCAGTACTTC.

This chain connects TRBV28 to TRBJ1-2; 8 positions agree with TRBD1. The V segment lost 3 bases and the J segment 1 base; nucleotides outside the gene matches: 7. Germline V CDR1 and CDR2: MDHEN, SYDVKM. The CDR3 runs to 16 residues. Written as DNA, the CDR3 is TGTGCCAGCAGTTTCGGACAGGGAGCCTTTAACTATGGCTACACCTTC. Its protein product is CASSFGQGAFNYGYTF.

V and J are TRBV7-9 and TRBJ1-3; a weak D match, TRBD1 (5 bases). Trimming took 3 bases from V and 0 from J, leaving 9 bases between them. CDR1 is SEHNR and CDR2 is FQNEAQ in the germline V gene (reference sequence). The CDR3 covers 15 residues. The CDR3 here is CASSLGLISGNTIYF. CDR3 DNA sequence: TGTGCCAGCAGCTTGGGACTGATCTCTGGAAACACCATATATTTT. The whole variable domain, filled in from reference TRBV7-9 and TRBJ1-3, reads DTGVSQNPRHKITKRGQNVTFRCDPISEHNRLYWYRQTLGQGPEFLTYFQNEAQLEKSRLLSDRFSAERPKGSFSTLEIQRTEQGDSAMYLCASSLGLISGNTIYFGEGSWLTVV.

J is TRBJ2-1 and V is TRBV29-1, with a weak D call TRBD2 (5 bases). Between the trimmed V and J ends, which lost 7 bases and 0 bases, there was a span of 16 bases. The germline V gene encodes CDR1 SQVTM and CDR2 ANQGSEA. The CDR3 contains 15 residues. For the CDR3, the DNA is TGCAGCGCCCGAGGGAGAGGGAGCTCCTACAATGAGCAGTTCTTC. Translation: CSARGRGSSYNEQFF.

V usage is TRBV11-2 and J usage is TRBJ2-1; maybe TRBD1 (6 bases). The CDR3 covers 15 residues. Germline values: CDR1 SGHAT, CDR2 FQNNGV. V lost 6 bases and J lost 4, with 16 bases in between. The CDR3 sequence: CASRFAAGVYNEQFF. Here the CDR3 DNA reads TGTGCCAGCAGATTCGCGGCAGGGGTTTACAATGAGCAGTTCTTC.

This chain uses TRBV2 with TRBJ2-5; 9 bases fit TRBD2. From germline, CDR1 is SNHLY and CDR2 FYNNEI. The CDR3 runs 15 residues. With 8 bases clipped from V and 1 base from J, the junction kept 8 bases outside the gene matches. The CDR3 loop reads CASDGLAGRQETQYF. The CDR3 bases are TGTGCCAGCGATGGGCTAGCGGGACGCCAAGAGACCCAGTACTTC.

The rearrangement links TRBV19 to TRBJ2-2; D possibly corresponds to TRBD1 (5 bases). CDR3 length: 15 amino acids. Germline V gene lookup returns CDR1 LNHDA and CDR2 SQIVND (reference sequence). Trimming shortened V by 7 bases and J by 0 bases, and 12 bases separated the two germline ends. As DNA, the CDR3 is TGTGCCAGTAAGGAAGACAGAACGAACACCGGGGAGCTGTTTTTT. It codes for CASKEDRTNTGELFF.

This clone appeared once. The chain uses TRBV20-1 and TRBJ2-3; 8 positions agree with TRBD2. The V gene's germline CDR1 is DFQATT and CDR2 SNEGSKA (reference sequence). The CDR3 is made up of 11 amino acids. The chain's CDR3 is CTVGLANTQYF. As DNA, the CDR3 is TGCACTGTTGGACTAGCAAATACGCAGTATTTT.

The chain links TRBV18 to TRBJ1-3; D is unclear. The germline CDR1 and CDR2 sequences are KGHSH and LQKENI. The CDR3 sequence is 17 residues long. Trimming removed 0 bases from V and 0 bases from J, with 12 bases in between. CDR3 in DNA: TGTGCCAGCTCACCACCGTCATGGATTTCCTCTGGAAACACCATATATTTT. Translated: CASSPPSWISSGNTIYF. Based on the CDR3 plus reference TRBV18 and TRBJ1-3, the full variable domain is NAGVMQNPRHLVRRRGQEARLRCSPMKGHSHVYWYRQLPEEGLKFMVYLQKENIIDESGMPKERFSAEFPKEGPSILRIQQVVRGDSAAYFCASSPPSWISSGNTIYFGEGSWLTVV.

This sequence joins TRBV28 and TRBJ1-2, with TRBD1 matching over 9 bases. Germline loops: CDR1 MDHEN, CDR2 SYDVKM. Trimming at V came to 3 bases and at J to 5 bases, leaving 13 bases not matched to a gene. The CDR3 consists of 17 residues. The chain's CDR3 is CASSLDRGRLFSYGYTF. The CDR3 DNA reads TGTGCCAGCAGTTTGGACAGGGGCCGACTTTTTTCTTATGGCTACACCTTC.

The gene calls are TRBV10-1 and TRBJ2-3; D not certain. Germline-derived CDR1 and CDR2 are WNHNN and SYGVQD (reference sequence). Trimming took 2 bases from V and 6 from J, leaving 15 bases between them. The CDR3 runs to 15 residues. The CDR3 bases are TGCGCCAGCAGTGAGAATAGCAGTCCCCCCGATACGCAGTATTTT. Its protein is CASSENSSPPDTQYF.

J is TRBJ1-1 and V is TRBV2; D gene ambiguous. In germline, CDR1 is SNHLY, CDR2 FYNNEI. Trimming removed 8 bases from V and 5 bases from J, with 15 bases in between. The CDR3 length is 13 residues. Here the CDR3 DNA reads TGTGCCAGCTTAGAGCGGGGTTGGACTGAAGCTTTCTTT. Protein sequence: CASLERGWTEAFF. The full variable domain, with the rest looked up from reference TRBV2 and TRBJ1-1, is EPEVTQTPSHQVTQMGQEVILRCVPISNHLYFYWYRQILGQKVEFLVSFYNNEISEKSEIFDDQFSVERPDGSNFTLKIRSTKLEDSAMYFCASLERGWTEAFFGQGTRLTVV.

The rearrangement links TRBV7-2 to TRBJ2-1; a weak D match, TRBD1 (6 bases). Germline CDR1 is SGHTA and CDR2 is FQGNSA. This CDR3 has 15 residues. The V and J ends lost 1 base and 1 base respectively, with 8 bases between them. DNA for the CDR3: TGTGCCAGCAGCTTAGGGGGGCATTCCTACAATGAGCAGTTCTTC. Protein sequence: CASSLGGHSYNEQFF.

The chain couples TRBV7-8 to TRBJ1-6; 8 bases map to TRBD1. Germline values: CDR1 SGHVS, CDR2 FQNEAQ. The CDR3 runs 14 residues. The V and J ends lost 6 bases and 4 bases, in that order; junction bases with no gene match: 2. The DNA of the CDR3 is TGTGCCAGCAGTCGGACAGGGTATAATTCACCCCTCCACTTT. This gives the protein CASSRTGYNSPLHF.

J is TRBJ2-3 and V is TRBV2; 7 bases agree with TRBD1. This CDR3 spans 15 amino acids. Germline values: CDR1 SNHLY, CDR2 FYNNEI. Trimming took 5 bases from V and 2 from J; bases not matched to a gene: 7. As DNA, the CDR3 is TGTGCCAGCAGTCAAGGGGGCAGGCTCACAGATACGCAGTATTTT. This gives the protein CASSQGGRLTDTQYF. The variable domain in full, completed from reference TRBV2 and TRBJ2-3, reads EPEVTQTPSHQVTQMGQEVILRCVPISNHLYFYWYRQILGQKVEFLVSFYNNEISEKSEIFDDQFSVERPDGSNFTLKIRSTKLEDSAMYFCASSQGGRLTDTQYFGPGTRLTVL.

This chain joins TRBV11-2 and TRBJ1-2; maybe TRBD1 (5 bases). This CDR3 has 14 residues. The ends were cut back, 1 base at V and 4 bases at J, with 10 bases in the middle. The germline V gene has CDR1 SGHAT and CDR2 FQNNGV. This CDR3 reads CASSLGRGAYGYTF. The DNA of the CDR3 is TGTGCCAGCAGCTTAGGAAGGGGCGCCTATGGCTACACCTTC.